This T cell receptor (beta chain) was documented in a study of CD8 T cells in ankylosing spondylitis (dated by TCRdb to about 2017). Some background on the complete study: The study set out to find disease-linked TCR variants by profiling T cell receptor beta repertoires in ankylosing spondylitis patients and healthy donors. In total, the full study cohort was made up of nearly 110 healthy donors and roughly 27 ankylosing spondylitis patients. Peripheral blood was sampled, and synovial fluid was also collected from ankylosing spondylitis patients.

Sequencing relied on an Illumina HiSeq 2500. TCR beta libraries were prepared by quantitative 5'-RACE with molecular barcodes. As for the original processing: Disease-linked TCR variants were identified with a new computational method built on a probabilistic model of VDJ rearrangement. TCRdb reworked the public reads: Q25 trimming with fastp, MiXCR clone assembly, productive beta chains retained. Each CDR3 protein gets just one entry, which takes the most common genes and DNA from the rows behind it. The V and J calls were determined by TCRdb, not by the authors. This sample has about 130,000 distinct CDR3 sequences in its table, and approximately 9.9% of those were observed once. The ten largest account for 3.3% of the sample. This clonotype showed up just a few times. It lacks a known antigen. Base quality data are lacking; no much larger clone is found one base away. The research as a whole found: The disease-linked clones showed a CD8+ phenotype and occurred at relatively low frequencies in peripheral blood. A TCR beta motif made up of under ten highly homologous amino acid variants appeared to be characteristic of blood from ankylosing spondylitis patients. According to the report, matched synovial fluid samples from ankylosing spondylitis patients were significantly enriched for the disease-linked clones. Some of the motif variants had been reported before in the synovial fluid and blood of reactive arthritis patients, a finding that suggests common disease-initiation mechanisms.

The clonotype was recovered from a male donor with ankylosing spondylitis or in good health (not recorded which). Sample: blood, either unsorted or a sorted T cell fraction (not recorded which).

The DNA sequence follows: TGTGCCAGCAGCCAAACCGGGAGTCCTATTCGGAATGAGCAGTTCTTC. Protein translation: CASSQTGSPIRNEQFF. Recombination linked TRBV7-6 to TRBJ2-1; perhaps TRBD2 is the D gene, with 6 bases matching. From a lookup of the germline V gene, CDR1 and CDR2 are SGHVS and FNYEAQ. The junction carries 21 bases between V and J, which are trimmed by 5 bases and 7 bases respectively. The cysteine opens and the phenylalanine closes a CDR3 of 16 amino acids. The CDR3 DNA has 48 bases and is translated from base 1.